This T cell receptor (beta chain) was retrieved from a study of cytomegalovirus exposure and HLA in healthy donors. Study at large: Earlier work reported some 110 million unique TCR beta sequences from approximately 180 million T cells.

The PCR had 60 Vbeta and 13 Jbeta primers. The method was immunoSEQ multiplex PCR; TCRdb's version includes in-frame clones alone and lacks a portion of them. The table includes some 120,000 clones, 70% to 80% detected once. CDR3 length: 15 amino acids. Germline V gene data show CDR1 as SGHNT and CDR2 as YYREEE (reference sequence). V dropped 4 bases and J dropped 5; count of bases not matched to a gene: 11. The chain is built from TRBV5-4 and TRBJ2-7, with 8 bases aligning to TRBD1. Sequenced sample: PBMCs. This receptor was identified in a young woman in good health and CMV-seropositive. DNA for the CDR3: TGTGCCAGCAGCCAGACCGGGACAGGATATGACGAGCAGTACTTC. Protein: CASSQTGTGYDEQYF.